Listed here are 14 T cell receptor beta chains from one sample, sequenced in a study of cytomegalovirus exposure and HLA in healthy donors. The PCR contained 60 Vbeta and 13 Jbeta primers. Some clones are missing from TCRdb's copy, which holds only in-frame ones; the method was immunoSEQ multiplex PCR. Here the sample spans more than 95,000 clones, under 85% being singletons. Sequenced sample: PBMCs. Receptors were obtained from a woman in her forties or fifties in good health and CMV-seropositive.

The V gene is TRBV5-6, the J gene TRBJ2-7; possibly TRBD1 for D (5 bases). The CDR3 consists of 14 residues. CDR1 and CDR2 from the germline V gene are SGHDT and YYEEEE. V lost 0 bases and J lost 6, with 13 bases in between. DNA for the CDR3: TGTGCCAGCAGCTTGGACTTTCCAGGGATCGAGCAGTACTTC. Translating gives CASSLDFPGIEQYF.

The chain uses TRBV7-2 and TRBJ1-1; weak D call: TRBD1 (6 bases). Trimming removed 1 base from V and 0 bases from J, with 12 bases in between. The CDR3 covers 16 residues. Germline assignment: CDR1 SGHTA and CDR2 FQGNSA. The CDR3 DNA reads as TGTGCCAGCAGCTTAGGAGGCCAGGGGCTGAACACTGAAGCTTTCTTT. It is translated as CASSLGGQGLNTEAFF.

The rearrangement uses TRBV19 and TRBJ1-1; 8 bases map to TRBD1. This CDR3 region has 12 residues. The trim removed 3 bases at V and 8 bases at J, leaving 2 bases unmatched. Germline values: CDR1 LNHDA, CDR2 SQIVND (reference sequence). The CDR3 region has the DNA TGTGCCAGTAGTATTGACAGGGGAGAAGCTTTCTTT. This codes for CASSIDRGEAFF.

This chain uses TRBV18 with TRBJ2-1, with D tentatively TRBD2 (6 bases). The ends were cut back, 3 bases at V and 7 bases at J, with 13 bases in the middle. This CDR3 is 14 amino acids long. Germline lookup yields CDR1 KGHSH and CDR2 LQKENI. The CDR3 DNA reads TGTGCCAGCTCACCGCGACTAGAACTTAATGAGCAGTTCTTC. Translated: CASSPRLELNEQFF.

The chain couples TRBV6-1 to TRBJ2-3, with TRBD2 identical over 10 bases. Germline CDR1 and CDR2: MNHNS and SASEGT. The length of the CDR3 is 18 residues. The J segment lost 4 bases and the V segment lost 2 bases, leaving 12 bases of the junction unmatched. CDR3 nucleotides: TGTGCCAGCAGTGAATACCCCTACGGGACTAGCGTGGCAGATACGCAGTATTTT. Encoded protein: CASSEYPYGTSVADTQYF.

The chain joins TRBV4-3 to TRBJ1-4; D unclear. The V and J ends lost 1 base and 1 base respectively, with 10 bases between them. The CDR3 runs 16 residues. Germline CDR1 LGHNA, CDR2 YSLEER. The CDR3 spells CASSQAGVLTNEKLFF. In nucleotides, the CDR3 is TGCGCCAGCAGCCAAGCCGGAGTGTTAACTAATGAAAAACTGTTTTTT.

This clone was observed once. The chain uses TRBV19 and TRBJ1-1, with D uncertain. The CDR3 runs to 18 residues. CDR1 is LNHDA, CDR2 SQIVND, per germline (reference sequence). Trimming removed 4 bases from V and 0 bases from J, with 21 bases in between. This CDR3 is CASSTRTGIISMNTEAFF. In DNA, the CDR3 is TGTGCCAGTAGTACCAGGACTGGGATAATTAGTATGAACACTGAAGCTTTCTTT.

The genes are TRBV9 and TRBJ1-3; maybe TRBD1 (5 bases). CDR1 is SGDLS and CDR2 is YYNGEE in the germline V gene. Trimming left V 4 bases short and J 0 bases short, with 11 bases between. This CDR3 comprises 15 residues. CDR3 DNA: TGTGCCAGCAGCAGGGGTCGAGCCTCTGGAAACACCATATATTTT. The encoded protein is CASSRGRASGNTIYF.

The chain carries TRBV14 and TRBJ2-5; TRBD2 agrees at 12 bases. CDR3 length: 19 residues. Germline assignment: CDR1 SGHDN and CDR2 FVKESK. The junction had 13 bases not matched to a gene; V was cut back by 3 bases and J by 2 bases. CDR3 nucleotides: TGTGCCAGCAGCCACCAGGCCCCCCTAGCGGGAGGGCCTCAAGAGACCCAGTACTTC. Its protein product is CASSHQAPLAGGPQETQYF.

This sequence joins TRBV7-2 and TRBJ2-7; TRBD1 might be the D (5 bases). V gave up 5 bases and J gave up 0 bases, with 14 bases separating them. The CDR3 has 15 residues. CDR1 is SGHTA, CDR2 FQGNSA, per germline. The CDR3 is CASSVQQANSYEQYF. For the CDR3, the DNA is TGTGCCAGCAGCGTTCAACAGGCAAACTCCTACGAGCAGTACTTC.

CDR3 nucleotide sequence: TGTGCCACCAGTGACGGACAGATAACTTCGACTGAAGCTTTCTTT. This sequence encodes CATSDGQITSTEAFF. This chain joins TRBV15 and TRBJ1-1; weak D call: TRBD1 (6 bases). V lost 6 bases, J lost 5 bases, and 19 bases lay in between. Germline V gene data show CDR1 as LNHNV and CDR2 as YYDKDF (reference sequence). This CDR3 is 15 amino acids long. Full variable domain (missing parts from reference TRBV15 and TRBJ1-1): DAMVIQNPRYQVTQFGKPVTLSCSQTLNHNVMYWYQQKSSQAPKLLFHYYDKDFNNEADTPDNFQSRRPNTSFCFLDIRSPGLGDTAMYLCATSDGQITSTEAFFGQGTRLTVV.

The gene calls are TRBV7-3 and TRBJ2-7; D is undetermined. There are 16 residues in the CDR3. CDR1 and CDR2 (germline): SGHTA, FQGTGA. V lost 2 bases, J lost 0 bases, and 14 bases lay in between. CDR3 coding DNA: TGTGCCAGCAGCTTAGGGTGGGCGCCGAACTCCTACGAGCAGTACTTC. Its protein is CASSLGWAPNSYEQYF.

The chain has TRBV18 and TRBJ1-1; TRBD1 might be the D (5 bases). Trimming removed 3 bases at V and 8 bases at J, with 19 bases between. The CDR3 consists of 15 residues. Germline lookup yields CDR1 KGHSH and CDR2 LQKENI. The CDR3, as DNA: TGTGCCAGCTCACCGGCTCGGGACTTCCAGGAGGAAGCTTTCTTT. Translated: CASSPARDFQEEAFF.

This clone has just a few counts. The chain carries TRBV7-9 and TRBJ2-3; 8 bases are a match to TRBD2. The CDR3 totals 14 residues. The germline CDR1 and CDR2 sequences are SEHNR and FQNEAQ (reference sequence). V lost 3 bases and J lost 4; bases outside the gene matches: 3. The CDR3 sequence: CASSLAGGSDTQYF. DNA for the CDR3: TGTGCCAGCAGCTTGGCGGGGGGATCAGATACGCAGTATTTT.